This TCR beta chain was sequenced during a study of blood T cell repertoires in COVID-19. The overall study: Specimens from acute and convalescent COVID-19 originated in the United States, Italy and Spain. PBMCs, B-cell-depleted T cells, or T cells provided the cDNA or gDNA that made up the material.

Germline assignment: CDR1 SGHTA and CDR2 FQGTGA. The CDR3 totals 13 residues. V lost 5 bases to trimming and J lost 3 bases, with 8 bases between them. Under the authors' procedure: Cell counts per sample came from amplifying reference gene primers. Using immunoSEQ multiplex PCR, the repertoire was profiled, and TCRdb retains in-frame clones only, with some absent. V and J calls and clone size are copied from that table; D and trimming were computed from the DNA. The data hold around 100,000 clones, with 80% to 90% observed a single time. Sample: peripheral blood. The V gene is TRBV7-3, the J gene TRBJ2-1; tentatively, D is TRBD2 (5 bases). This TCR came from a woman at least 80 years old with acute or convalescent COVID-19. The CDR3 DNA follows: TGTGCCAGCAGCCCTCGGGGCTACAATGAGCAGTTCTTC. It codes for CASSPRGYNEQFF.